The present T cell receptor beta chain was sequenced within a study of siplizumab effects on memory and regulatory T cells. Findings and limits, study-wide: It seemed that naive T cells were more diverse than memory cells and were major contributors to the alloresponse.

This clone was picked up a small number of times. As yet, its antigen is unknown. Every sample had some 100,000 of its TCR templates assayed. The repertoire was sequenced with immunoSEQ multiplex PCR; TCRdb's copy has only in-frame clones and lacks some. The sample records 9,900 or so clones, more than 35% being singletons. As described, mixed lymphocyte reaction cells underwent coculture at 37°C for a duration of less than 7 days. Germline CDR1 reads MGHRA; CDR2 reads YSYEKL. V lost 4 bases and J 1 base, leaving 16 bases between the germline ends. The CDR3 contains 16 residues. The V and J genes are TRBV4-1 and TRBJ1-1; D not resolved. The sequenced sample was CFSE-low (dividing) CD8+ T cells sorted from an allogeneic mixed lymphocyte reaction. This TCR came from a human donor in good health; the cells came from an allogeneic mixed lymphocyte reaction. The CDR3, as DNA: TGCGCCAGCAGCCCCCTTCGGTTTGGCGCGAACACTGAAGCTTTCTTT. Protein: CASSPLRFGANTEAFF.